The T cell receptor (beta chain) described here comes from a study of T-cell reconstitution after alpha-beta-depleted transplantation in children. This clonotype appeared a few times. CDR1 is SEHNR and CDR2 is FQNEAQ in the germline V gene (reference sequence). The CDR3 totals 13 residues. Trimming cost V 5 bases and J 6 bases, with 14 bases left between them. The library targeted TCRbeta and was prepared with unique molecular identifiers. TCRdb re-called the PCR reads with MiXCR, one entry per CDR3 protein. This table holds roughly 300,000 distinct CDR3 sequences, 10% found once. This clonotype was obtained from a human donor who donated a stem cell graft to a child with acute lymphoblastic leukemia. The chain joins TRBV7-9 to TRBJ2-7; D gene unclear. The sequenced sample was PBMCs from the stem cell graft donor, obtained from the stem cell graft. CDR3 DNA sequence: TGTGCCAGCAGCCTACAGTACTCAGGCGAGCAGTACTTC. It encodes CASSLQYSGEQYF.